These 3 T cell receptor beta chains were sequenced from one sample in a study of cytomegalovirus exposure and HLA in healthy donors. The PCR ran on 60 Vbeta and 13 Jbeta primers. Profiling relied on immunoSEQ multiplex PCR, and the TCRdb table lists in-frame clones only, not all of them. Among over 200,000 clones listed, roughly 91% were seen once. Sequenced: PBMCs. The source is a woman in her late teens or twenties in good health and CMV-seronegative.

The chain couples TRBV4-2 to TRBJ2-1; D is unresolved. The CDR3 runs 16 residues. With 4 bases removed from V and 11 bases from J, the gap between germline ends came to 24 bases. Germline CDR1 and CDR2: LGHNA and YNFKEQ. The CDR3 DNA follows: TGTGCCAGCAGCCGGTCCTCTACCCTGACAATTTCACAGCAGTTCTTC. Its protein is CASSRSSTLTISQQFF.

This clone was detected only once. The gene calls are TRBV18 and TRBJ1-1, with TRBD1 matching over 9 bases. The CDR3 spans 14 residues. The J segment lost 3 bases and the V segment lost 2 bases, leaving 1 base of the junction unmatched. The germline V gene has CDR1 KGHSH and CDR2 LQKENI. The DNA of the CDR3 is TGTGCCAGCTCACCAGACAGGGGGTACACTGAAGCTTTCTTT. Translating it yields CASSPDRGYTEAFF.

This clone was observed a single time. CDR3 region: CASRSGNAFGETQYF. CDR3 nucleotides: TGTGCCAGCAGATCCGGGAACGCATTCGGAGAGACCCAGTACTTC. The chain recombines TRBV6-1 with TRBJ2-5; D might be TRBD2 (5 bases). The CDR3 is 15 amino acids. CDR1 MNHNS and CDR2 SASEGT come from the germline V gene. V gave up 6 bases and J gave up 4 bases, with 18 bases separating them.